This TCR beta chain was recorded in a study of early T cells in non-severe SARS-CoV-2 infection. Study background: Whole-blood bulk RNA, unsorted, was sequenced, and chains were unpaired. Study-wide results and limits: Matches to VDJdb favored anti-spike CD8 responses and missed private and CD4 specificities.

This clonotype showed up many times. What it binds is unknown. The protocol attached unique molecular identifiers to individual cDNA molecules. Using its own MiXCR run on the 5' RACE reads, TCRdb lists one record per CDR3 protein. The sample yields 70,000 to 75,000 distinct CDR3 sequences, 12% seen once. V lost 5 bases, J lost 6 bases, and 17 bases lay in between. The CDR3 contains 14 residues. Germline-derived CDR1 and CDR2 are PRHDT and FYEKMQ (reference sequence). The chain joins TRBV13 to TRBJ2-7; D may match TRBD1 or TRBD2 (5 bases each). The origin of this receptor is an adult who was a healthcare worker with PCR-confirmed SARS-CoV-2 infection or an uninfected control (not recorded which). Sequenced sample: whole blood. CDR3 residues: CASSRGTLGSEQYF. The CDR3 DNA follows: TGTGCCAGCAGCCGAGGGACCCTCGGCTCCGAGCAGTACTTC.